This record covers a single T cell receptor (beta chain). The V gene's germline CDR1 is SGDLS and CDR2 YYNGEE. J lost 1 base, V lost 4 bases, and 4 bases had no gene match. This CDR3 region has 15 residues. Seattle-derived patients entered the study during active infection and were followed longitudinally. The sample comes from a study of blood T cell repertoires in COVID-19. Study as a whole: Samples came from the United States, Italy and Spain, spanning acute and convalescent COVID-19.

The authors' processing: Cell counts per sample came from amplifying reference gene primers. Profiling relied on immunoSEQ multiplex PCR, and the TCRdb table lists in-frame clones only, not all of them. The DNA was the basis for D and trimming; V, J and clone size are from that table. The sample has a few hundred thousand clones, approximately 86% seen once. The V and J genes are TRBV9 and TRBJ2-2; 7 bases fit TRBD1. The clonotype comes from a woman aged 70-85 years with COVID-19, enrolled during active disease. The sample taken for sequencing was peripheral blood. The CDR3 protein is CASSQGDMNTGELFF. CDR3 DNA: TGTGCCAGCAGCCAGGGGGACATGAACACCGGGGAGCTGTTTTTT.